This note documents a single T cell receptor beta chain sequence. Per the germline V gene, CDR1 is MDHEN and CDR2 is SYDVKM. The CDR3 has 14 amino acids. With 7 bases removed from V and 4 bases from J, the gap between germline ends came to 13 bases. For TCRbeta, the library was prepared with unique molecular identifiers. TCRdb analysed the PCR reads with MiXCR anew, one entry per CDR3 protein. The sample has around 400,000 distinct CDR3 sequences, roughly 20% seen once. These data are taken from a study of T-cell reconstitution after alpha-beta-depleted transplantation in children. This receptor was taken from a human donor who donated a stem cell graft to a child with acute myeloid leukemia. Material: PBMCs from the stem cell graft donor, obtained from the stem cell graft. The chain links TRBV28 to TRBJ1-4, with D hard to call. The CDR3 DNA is TGTGCCAGCAACACTGGGCTGAGTAATGAAAAACTGTTTTTT. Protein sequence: CASNTGLSNEKLFF.